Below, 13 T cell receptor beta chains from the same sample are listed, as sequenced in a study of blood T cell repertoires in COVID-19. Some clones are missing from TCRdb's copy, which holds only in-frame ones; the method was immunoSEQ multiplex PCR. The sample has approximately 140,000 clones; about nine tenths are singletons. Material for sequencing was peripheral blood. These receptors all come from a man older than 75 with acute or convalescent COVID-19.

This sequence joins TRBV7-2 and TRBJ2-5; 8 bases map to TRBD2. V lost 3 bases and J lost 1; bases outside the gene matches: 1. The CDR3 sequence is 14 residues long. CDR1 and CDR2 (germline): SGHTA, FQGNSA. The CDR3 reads CASSFTSGQETQYF. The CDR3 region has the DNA TGTGCCAGCAGCTTTACTAGCGGCCAAGAGACCCAGTACTTC.

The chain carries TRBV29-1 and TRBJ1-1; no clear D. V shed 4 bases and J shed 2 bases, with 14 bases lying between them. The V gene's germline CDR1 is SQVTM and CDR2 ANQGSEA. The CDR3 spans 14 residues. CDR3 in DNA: TGCAGCGTTGCATTGAGAGGGAGTAACACTGAAGCTTTCTTT. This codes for CSVALRGSNTEAFF.

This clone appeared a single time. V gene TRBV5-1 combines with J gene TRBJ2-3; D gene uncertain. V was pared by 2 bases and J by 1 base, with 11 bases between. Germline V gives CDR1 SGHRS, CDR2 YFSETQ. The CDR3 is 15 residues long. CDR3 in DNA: TGCGCCAGCAGCTTCGACTCCCGGCGCACAGATACGCAGTATTTT. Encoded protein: CASSFDSRRTDTQYF.

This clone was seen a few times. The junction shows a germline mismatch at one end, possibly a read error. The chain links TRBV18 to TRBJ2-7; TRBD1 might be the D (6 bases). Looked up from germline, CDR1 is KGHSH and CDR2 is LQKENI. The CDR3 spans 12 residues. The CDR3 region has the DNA TGTGCCAGCTCTCCACAGGGAGACGAGCAGTACTTC. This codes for CASSPQGDEQYF.

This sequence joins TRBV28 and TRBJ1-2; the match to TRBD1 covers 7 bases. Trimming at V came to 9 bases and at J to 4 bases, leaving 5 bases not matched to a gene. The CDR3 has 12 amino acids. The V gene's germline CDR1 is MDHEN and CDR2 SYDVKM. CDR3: CASKPGGYGYTF. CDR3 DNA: TGTGCCAGTAAACCAGGGGGCTATGGCTACACCTTC.

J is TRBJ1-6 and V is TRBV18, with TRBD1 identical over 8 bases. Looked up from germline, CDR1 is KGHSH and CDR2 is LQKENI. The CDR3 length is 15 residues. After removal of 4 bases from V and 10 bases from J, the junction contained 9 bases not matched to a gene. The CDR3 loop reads CASSLGQGPGSPLHF. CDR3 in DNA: TGTGCCAGCTCACTCGGACAGGGTCCGGGATCACCCCTCCACTTT.

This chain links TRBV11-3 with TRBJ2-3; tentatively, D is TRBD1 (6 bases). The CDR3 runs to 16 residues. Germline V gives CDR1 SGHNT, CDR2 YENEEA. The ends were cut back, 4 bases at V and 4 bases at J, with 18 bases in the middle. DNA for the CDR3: TGTGCCAGCAGCTCTCCCGCGGACAGAGGTGCAGATACGCAGTATTTT. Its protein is CASSSPADRGADTQYF.

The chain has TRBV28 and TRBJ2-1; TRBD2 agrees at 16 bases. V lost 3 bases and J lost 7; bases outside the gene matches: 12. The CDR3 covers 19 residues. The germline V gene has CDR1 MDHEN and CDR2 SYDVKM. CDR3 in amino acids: CASSFSPGTSGGARNEQFF. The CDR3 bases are TGTGCCAGCAGTTTTTCCCCCGGGACTAGCGGGGGGGCCAGGAATGAGCAGTTCTTC.

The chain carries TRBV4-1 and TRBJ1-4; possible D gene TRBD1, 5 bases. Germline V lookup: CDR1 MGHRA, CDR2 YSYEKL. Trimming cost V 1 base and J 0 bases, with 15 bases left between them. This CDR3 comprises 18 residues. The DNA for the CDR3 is TGCGCCAGCAGCCAAGTGAATCTGGGACTTGCAACTAATGAAAAACTGTTTTTT. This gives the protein CASSQVNLGLATNEKLFF.

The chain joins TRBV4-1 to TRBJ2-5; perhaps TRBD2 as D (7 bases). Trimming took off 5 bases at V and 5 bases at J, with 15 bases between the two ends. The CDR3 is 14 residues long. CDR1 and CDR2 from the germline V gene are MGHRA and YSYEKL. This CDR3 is CASSTWGGRETQYF. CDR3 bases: TGCGCCAGCAGCACTTGGGGGGGCCGGGAGACCCAGTACTTC.

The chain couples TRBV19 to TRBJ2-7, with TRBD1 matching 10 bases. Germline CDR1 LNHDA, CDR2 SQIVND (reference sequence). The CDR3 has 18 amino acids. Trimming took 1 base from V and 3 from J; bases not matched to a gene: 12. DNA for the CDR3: TGTGCCAGTAGTATAGTTATTGTTTCCGGGACAGGGGTCTACGAGCAGTACTTC. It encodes CASSIVIVSGTGVYEQYF.

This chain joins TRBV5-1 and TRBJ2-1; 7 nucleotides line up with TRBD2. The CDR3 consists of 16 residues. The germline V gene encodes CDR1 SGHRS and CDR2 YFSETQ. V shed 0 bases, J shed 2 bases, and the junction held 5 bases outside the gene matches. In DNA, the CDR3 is TGCGCCAGCAGCTTGGCCGAGGGAGGGCCCTACAATGAGCAGTTCTTC. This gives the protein CASSLAEGGPYNEQFF.

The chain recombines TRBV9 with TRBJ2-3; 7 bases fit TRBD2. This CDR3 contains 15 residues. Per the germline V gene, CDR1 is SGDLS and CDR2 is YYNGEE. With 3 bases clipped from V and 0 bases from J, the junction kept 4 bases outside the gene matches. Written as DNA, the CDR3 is TGTGCCAGCAGCGGGGGGACTACGAGCACAGATACGCAGTATTTT. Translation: CASSGGTTSTDTQYF.